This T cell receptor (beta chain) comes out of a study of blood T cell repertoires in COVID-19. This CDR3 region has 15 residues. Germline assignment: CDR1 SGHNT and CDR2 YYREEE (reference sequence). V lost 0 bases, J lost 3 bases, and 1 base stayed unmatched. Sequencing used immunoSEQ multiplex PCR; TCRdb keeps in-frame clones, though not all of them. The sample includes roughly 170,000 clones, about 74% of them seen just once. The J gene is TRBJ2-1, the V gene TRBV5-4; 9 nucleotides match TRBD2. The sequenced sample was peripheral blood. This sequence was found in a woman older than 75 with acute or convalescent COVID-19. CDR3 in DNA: TGTGCCAGCAGCTTGGGTAGCGGGGGCTACAATGAGCAGTTCTTC. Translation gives CASSLGSGGYNEQFF.